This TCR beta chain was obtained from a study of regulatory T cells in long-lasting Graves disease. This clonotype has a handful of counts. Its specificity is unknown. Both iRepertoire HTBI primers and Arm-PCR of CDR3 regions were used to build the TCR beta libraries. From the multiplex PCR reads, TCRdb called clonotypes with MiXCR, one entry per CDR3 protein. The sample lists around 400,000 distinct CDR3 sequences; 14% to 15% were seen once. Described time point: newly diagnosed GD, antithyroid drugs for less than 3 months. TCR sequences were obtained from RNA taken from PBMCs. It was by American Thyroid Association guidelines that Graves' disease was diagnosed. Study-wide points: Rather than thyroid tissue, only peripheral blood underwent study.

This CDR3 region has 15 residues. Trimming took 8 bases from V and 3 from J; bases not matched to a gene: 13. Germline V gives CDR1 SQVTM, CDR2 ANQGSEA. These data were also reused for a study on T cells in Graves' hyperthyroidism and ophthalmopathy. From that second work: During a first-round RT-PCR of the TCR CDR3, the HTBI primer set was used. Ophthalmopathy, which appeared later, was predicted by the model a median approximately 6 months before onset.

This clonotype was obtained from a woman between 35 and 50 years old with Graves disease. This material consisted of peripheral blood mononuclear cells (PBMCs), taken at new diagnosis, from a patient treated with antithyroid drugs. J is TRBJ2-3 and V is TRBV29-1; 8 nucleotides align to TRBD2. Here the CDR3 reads CSSNDGGGLTDTQYF. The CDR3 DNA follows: TGCAGCTCAAATGACGGCGGGGGGCTTACAGATACGCAGTATTTT.